Listed here is a single TCR beta chain. Its cognate antigen is unknown. Division of CD4+ cells produced a CD45RA+ naive subset and a CD45RA-negative memory subset. This record belongs to a study of shared clonotypes between healthy human individuals. Per the authors' pipeline: As immunoSEQ supplied junction-only sequences (without quality scores), filtering differed. Here immunoSEQ multiplex PCR was the method, and the copy in TCRdb shows in-frame clones only, minus some. V and J calls and clone size come straight from that table; D and trimming were deduced from the DNA. Found here are more than 2 million clones, 85% to 95% of them singletons; the top ten hold 0.13%. V dropped 7 bases and J dropped 4 bases, with 19 bases sitting between them. The germline V gene encodes CDR1 MDHEN and CDR2 SYDVKM. The CDR3 runs 15 residues. Study conclusions and caveats: Estimated richness was generally greater in naive than memory subsets. Among donors, clonotype sharing was expected to be affected by sequencing depth.

The TCR was taken from a man younger than 35 in good health. J is TRBJ2-5 and V is TRBV28; no reliable D call. The sequencing sample was made of naive CD4+ T cells sorted from blood. As to subset: CD45RA+ positively selected. The CDR3, as DNA: TGTGCCAGCACCGGACCATCCTACGTAGGAGAGACCCAGTACTTC. Amino acid sequence: CASTGPSYVGETQYF.